The next 4 T cell receptor beta chains were all read from a single sample in a study of cytomegalovirus exposure and HLA in healthy donors. TCRdb keeps only in-frame clones here, not all; method: immunoSEQ multiplex PCR. The repertoire includes about 220,000 clones, roughly 88% of them detected once, and 11% to 15% sits in the top ten. Sequencing was performed on PBMCs. The receptor source for this set is a woman in her thirties in good health and CMV-seropositive.

V gene TRBV28 combines with J gene TRBJ2-1, with 13 positions matching TRBD2. The germline CDR1 and CDR2 sequences are MDHEN and SYDVKM. The CDR3 covers 16 residues. The J segment lost 8 bases and the V segment lost 5 bases, leaving 9 bases of the junction unmatched. The CDR3 sequence is CASSPTSGRAIDEQFF. The DNA for the CDR3 is TGTGCCAGCAGTCCAACTAGCGGGAGGGCAATCGATGAGCAGTTCTTC.

The CDR3 DNA sequence: TGTGCCAGCAGCCACCGACAGGGGACGAACACTGAAGCTTTCTTT. Translated, it gives CASSHRQGTNTEAFF. The J gene is TRBJ1-1, the V gene TRBV9; 8 nucleotides align to TRBD1. Germline V gene lookup returns CDR1 SGDLS and CDR2 YYNGEE. J lost 1 base, V lost 4 bases, and 6 bases had no gene match. The CDR3 is 15 amino acids.

The chain has TRBV28 and TRBJ1-1; TRBD1 might be the D (6 bases). The V end was cut by 4 bases, the J end by 7 bases, with 13 bases between. This CDR3 has 13 amino acids. Germline V lookup: CDR1 MDHEN, CDR2 SYDVKM. CDR3 region: CASSSPGAFEAFF. CDR3 DNA: TGTGCCAGCAGTTCTCCAGGGGCGTTTGAAGCTTTCTTT.

CDR3 sequence reads: CASSFSGTENTEAFF. CDR3 nucleotides: TGCGCCAGCAGCTTTTCTGGGACGGAGAACACTGAAGCTTTCTTT. This chain uses TRBV5-1 with TRBJ1-1, with TRBD1 as a possible D gene (5 bases). The CDR3 has 15 residues. With 2 bases removed from V and 1 base from J, the gap between germline ends came to 12 bases. Germline V gene sequence: CDR1 SGHRS, CDR2 YFSETQ.